The subject of this entry is one TCR beta chain. No antigen is known for it. The sample comes from a study of cytomegalovirus exposure and HLA in healthy donors. Study results and caveats: Reports showed the classifier diagnosing cytomegalovirus status with high specificity and sensitivity. In vitro data verified three CMV-associated chains as specific for CMV antigens.

It was the approximately 130-subject validation cohort, separate from the roughly 700-subject first cohort, to which the donors belonged. In germline, CDR1 is SEHNR, CDR2 FQNEAQ (reference sequence). J was trimmed by 4 bases and V by 6 bases; bases with no gene match: 22. CDR3 length: 19 amino acids. Sequencing used immunoSEQ multiplex PCR; TCRdb keeps in-frame clones, though not all of them. In the table there are under 400,000 clones, 86% of which are singletons. V gene TRBV7-9 combines with J gene TRBJ2-7; 9 bases match TRBD2. The receptor comes from a woman aged 18-29 years in good health and CMV-seronegative. Sequencing was performed on PBMCs. CDR3 sequence (DNA): TGTGCCAGCAGTTTTAGCGGGAGTACCTCCACCGGGCCAGGTTACGAGCAGTACTTC. It yields the protein CASSFSGSTSTGPGYEQYF.